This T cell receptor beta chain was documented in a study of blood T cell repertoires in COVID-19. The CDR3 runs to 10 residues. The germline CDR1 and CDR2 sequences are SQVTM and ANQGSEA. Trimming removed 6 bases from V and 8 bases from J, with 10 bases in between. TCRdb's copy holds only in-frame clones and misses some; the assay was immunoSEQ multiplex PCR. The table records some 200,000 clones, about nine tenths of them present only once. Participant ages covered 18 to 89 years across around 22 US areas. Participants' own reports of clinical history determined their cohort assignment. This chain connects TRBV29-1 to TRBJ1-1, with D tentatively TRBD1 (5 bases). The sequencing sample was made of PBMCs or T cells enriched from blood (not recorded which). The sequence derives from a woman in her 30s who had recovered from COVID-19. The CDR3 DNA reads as TGCAGCGTACAGGCATCCGAAGCTTTCTTT. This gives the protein CSVQASEAFF.